Listed here are 21 T cell receptor beta chains from one sample, sequenced in a study of control samples from healthy donors and cancer patients. Sequenced by immunoSEQ multiplex PCR; TCRdb stores in-frame clones only, minus some. The data show 55,000 to 65,000 clones, around 87% seen once. Input material: PBMCs. These receptors came from a woman in her sixties with lung cancer.

This chain links TRBV27 with TRBJ1-1, with 8 bases aligning to TRBD1. CDR1 MNHEY and CDR2 SMNVEV come from the germline V gene (reference sequence). The CDR3 spans 18 residues. The J segment lost 0 bases and the V segment lost 3 bases, leaving 12 bases of the junction unmatched. The CDR3 spells CASSFDPGQGLMNTEAFF. As DNA, the CDR3 is TGTGCCAGCAGTTTTGACCCCGGACAGGGACTCATGAACACTGAAGCTTTCTTT.

This clone appeared a few times. V gene TRBV29-1 combines with J gene TRBJ1-2; TRBD1 matches at 7 bases. The trim removed 5 bases at V and 3 bases at J, leaving 6 bases unmatched. Germline lookup yields CDR1 SQVTM and CDR2 ANQGSEA. CDR3 length equals 13 residues. In DNA form, the CDR3 reads TGCAGCGTTTCCCGGCAGGGGGACTATGGCTACACCTTC. This sequence encodes CSVSRQGDYGYTF. The complete variable domain, with remaining parts taken from reference TRBV29-1 and TRBJ1-2, reads SAVISQKPSRDICQRGTSLTIQCQVDSQVTMMFWYRQQPGQSLTLIATANQGSEATYESGFVIDKFPISRPNLTFSTLTVSNMSPEDSSIYLCSVSRQGDYGYTFGSGTRLTVV.

The rearrangement links TRBV6-4 to TRBJ2-1; 8 bases map to TRBD1. Germline trimming cut 6 bases from V and 3 bases from J; bases unmatched to any gene: 7. This CDR3 spans 15 amino acids. CDR1 MRHNA and CDR2 SNTAGT come from the germline V gene. CDR3 coding DNA: TGTGCCAGCAGCCCCGGGACAGGCCTCTACAATGAGCAGTTCTTC. It yields the protein CASSPGTGLYNEQFF.

J is TRBJ1-3 and V is TRBV6-6; the D is unclear. There are 14 residues in the CDR3. Germline lookup yields CDR1 MNHNY and CDR2 SVGAGI (reference sequence). V shed 6 bases and J shed 4 bases, with 13 bases lying between them. CDR3 DNA sequence: TGTGCCAGCAGCACAGAAGGTAGAGGAAACACCATATATTTT. Translating it yields CASSTEGRGNTIYF.

The chain employs TRBV23-1 and TRBJ2-5; 7 nucleotides agree with TRBD2. TRBV23-1 is filed as an ORF, its function uncertain. The CDR3 consists of 16 residues. The V gene end was trimmed by 4 bases and the J gene end by 1 base; junction bases not matched to a gene: 9. CDR3 sequence (DNA): TGCGCCAGCAGTCCGTCTCTGCGGGAGACCCAAGAGACCCAGTACTTC. As protein: CASSPSLRETQETQYF.

The V call is TRBV5-1, the J call TRBJ2-1; D tentatively fits TRBD1 or TRBD2 (5 bases each). The CDR3 length is 15 residues. Germline CDR1 is SGHRS and CDR2 is YFSETQ. Trimming took off 0 bases at V and 4 bases at J, with 11 bases between the two ends. CDR3 sequence: CASSLEGSPYNEQFF. The CDR3 DNA is TGCGCCAGCAGCTTGGAGGGGAGTCCTTACAATGAGCAGTTCTTC. The full variable domain, in which reference TRBV5-1 and TRBJ2-1 provide the parts outside the CDR3, is KAGVTQTPRYLIKTRGQQVTLSCSPISGHRSVSWYQQTPGQGLQFLFEYFSETQRNKGNFPGRFSGRQFSNSRSEMNVSTLELGDSALYLCASSLEGSPYNEQFFGPGTRLTVL.

The chain employs TRBV5-5 and TRBJ2-3; no clear D. The ends were cut back, 5 bases at V and 2 bases at J, with 12 bases in the middle. This CDR3 spans 14 amino acids. Per germline, CDR1 SGHKS and CDR2 YYEKEE (reference sequence). This CDR3 is CASRINEDTDTQYF. The CDR3 nucleotides read TGTGCCAGCAGGATTAACGAGGACACAGATACGCAGTATTTT.

In this sample, this clone turned up once. The rearrangement uses TRBV12-3 or TRBV12-4 and TRBJ2-2, with D unclear. CDR3 size: 12 residues. Trimming cost V 4 bases and J 2 bases, with 2 bases left between them. The CDR3: CASSYNTGELFF. Written as DNA, the CDR3 is TGTGCCAGCAGTTATAACACCGGGGAGCTGTTTTTT.

The genes are TRBV3-1 (or the pseudogene TRBV3-2) and TRBJ2-2; D is undetermined. There are 12 residues in the CDR3. Trimming left V 1 base short and J 6 bases short, with 3 bases between. CDR1 and CDR2 (germline): LGHDT, YNNKEL (reference sequence). The CDR3 sequence: CASSQVPGELFF. CDR3 DNA sequence: TGTGCCAGCAGCCAAGTCCCCGGGGAGCTGTTTTTT.

V usage is TRBV2 and J usage is TRBJ1-2; 8 bases map to TRBD1. CDR1 and CDR2 from the germline V gene are SNHLY and FYNNEI. CDR3 length equals 14 residues. V shed 5 bases, J shed 4 bases, and the junction held 6 bases outside the gene matches. CDR3 loop: CASSLQGGGYGYTF. DNA for the CDR3: TGTGCCAGCAGTTTACAGGGGGGAGGCTATGGCTACACCTTC.

The chain joins TRBV3-1 (or the pseudogene TRBV3-2) to TRBJ1-2; 7 bases map to TRBD1. The CDR3 loop spans 13 amino acids. Germline trimming cut 4 bases from V and 11 bases from J; bases unmatched to any gene: 10. Germline V gene data show CDR1 as LGHDT and CDR2 as YNNKEL (reference sequence). As DNA, the CDR3 is TGTGCCAGCAGCCCACCGGGACAGCGGGGTTACACCTTC. Residues: CASSPPGQRGYTF.

To note about this clone: Additional DNA sequences in this sample encode the identical CDR3. This sequence joins TRBV30 and TRBJ2-2, with TRBD1 identical over 8 bases. J lost 7 bases, V lost 7 bases, and 8 bases had no gene match. CDR3 length equals 13 residues. The V gene's germline CDR1 is GTSNPN and CDR2 SVGIG (reference sequence). CDR3 DNA sequence: TGTGCCTTAGGGGGACAGGCGATCGGGGAGCTGTTTTTT. It encodes CALGGQAIGELFF.

The chain employs TRBV11-2 and TRBJ2-1; the D is unclear. Germline V gene lookup returns CDR1 SGHAT and CDR2 FQNNGV. This CDR3 has 13 residues. V was cut by 3 bases and J by 5 bases, with 8 bases left in between. In DNA form, the CDR3 reads TGTGCCAGCAGCTTCTCGAGGAACAATGAGCAGTTCTTC. Residues: CASSFSRNNEQFF.

In nucleotides, the CDR3 is TGTGCCAGCAGCTTAGGGCCTCCCAGGGGATCCTACAATGAGCAGTTCTTC. Protein product: CASSLGPPRGSYNEQFF. The chain carries TRBV7-6 and TRBJ2-1; possible D gene TRBD1, 6 bases. CDR3 size: 17 residues. Germline V gives CDR1 SGHVS, CDR2 FNYEAQ. V lost 1 base and J lost 1, with 14 bases in between.

The rearrangement links TRBV28 to TRBJ2-1, with TRBD1 matching over 8 bases. Germline V gene data show CDR1 as MDHEN and CDR2 as SYDVKM. The CDR3 spans 16 residues. Germline trimming cut 7 bases from V and 3 bases from J; bases unmatched to any gene: 11. CDR3 nucleotide sequence: TGTGCCAGCAATAAAGACAGGGGCCGAAACTACAATGAGCAGTTCTTC. Translating it yields CASNKDRGRNYNEQFF. Combining the CDR3 with reference TRBV28 and TRBJ2-1 gives the whole variable domain DVKVTQSSRYLVKRTGEKVFLECVQDMDHENMFWYRQDPGLGLRLIYFSYDVKMKEKGDIPEGYSVSREKKERFSLILESASTNQTSMYLCASNKDRGRNYNEQFFGPGTRLTVL.

CDR3 sequence: CASSPISGSTYNEQFF. CDR3 in DNA: TGTGCCAGCAGCCCTATTAGCGGGAGCACCTACAATGAGCAGTTCTTC. This rearrangement joins TRBV7-6 to TRBJ2-1; TRBD2 matches at 9 bases. CDR1 SGHVS and CDR2 FNYEAQ come from the germline V gene. Trimming removed 5 bases from V and 2 bases from J; junction bases left unmatched: 7. The CDR3 covers 16 residues. The entire variable domain, with the rest obtained from reference TRBV7-6 and TRBJ2-1, is as follows: GAGVSQSPRYKVTKRGQDVALRCDPISGHVSLYWYRQALGQGPEFLTYFNYEAQQDKSGLPNDRFSAERPEGSISTLTIQRTEQRDSAMYRCASSPISGSTYNEQFFGPGTRLTVL.

The chain has TRBV9 and TRBJ2-7; TRBD1 matches at 7 bases. Germline CDR1 and CDR2: SGDLS and YYNGEE. Trimming removed 3 bases from V and 3 bases from J; junction bases left unmatched: 3. This CDR3 is 13 amino acids long. CDR3 protein: CASSDGDSYEQYF. CDR3 bases: TGTGCCAGCAGCGATGGGGACAGCTACGAGCAGTACTTC. The complete variable domain, with remaining parts taken from reference TRBV9 and TRBJ2-7, reads DSGVTQTPKHLITATGQRVTLRCSPRSGDLSVYWYQQSLDQGLQFLIQYYNGEERAKGNILERFSAQQFPDLHSELNLSSLELGDSALYFCASSDGDSYEQYFGPGTRLTVT.

The chain employs TRBV7-8 and TRBJ1-1; unclear D gene. The V gene's germline CDR1 is SGHVS and CDR2 FQNEAQ. V lost 2 bases and J 0 bases, leaving 7 bases between the germline ends. The CDR3 has 14 amino acids. The CDR3 here is CASSLTTLNTEAFF. CDR3 sequence (DNA): TGTGCCAGCAGCTTAACAACCTTGAACACTGAAGCTTTCTTT. The full variable domain, in which reference TRBV7-8 and TRBJ1-1 provide the parts outside the CDR3, is GAGVSQSPRYKVAKRGQDVALRCDPISGHVSLFWYQQALGQGPEFLTYFQNEAQLDKSGLPSDRFFAERPEGSVSTLKIQRTQQEDSAVYLCASSLTTLNTEAFFGQGTRLTVV.

This chain uses TRBV6-5 with TRBJ1-2; 10 bases are shared with TRBD1. The CDR3 loop spans 13 amino acids. After removal of 4 bases from V and 6 bases from J, the junction contained 2 bases not matched to a gene. Germline lookup yields CDR1 MNHEY and CDR2 SVGAGI. The CDR3 DNA reads as TGTGCCAGCAGTTGGGGACAGGGGAATGGCTACACCTTC. Translation gives CASSWGQGNGYTF.

The rearrangement joins TRBV2 to TRBJ2-3; unclear D gene. CDR1 and CDR2 from the germline V gene are SNHLY and FYNNEI. CDR3 size: 13 residues. Trimming removed 2 bases from V and 2 bases from J, with 5 bases in between. The CDR3 here is CASSETVTDTQYF. The DNA for the CDR3 is TGTGCCAGCAGTGAAACAGTCACAGATACGCAGTATTTT. Full variable domain (outside the CDR3, taken from reference TRBV2 and TRBJ2-3): EPEVTQTPSHQVTQMGQEVILRCVPISNHLYFYWYRQILGQKVEFLVSFYNNEISEKSEIFDDQFSVERPDGSNFTLKIRSTKLEDSAMYFCASSETVTDTQYFGPGTRLTVL.

This sequence joins TRBV24-1 and TRBJ1-4, with D possibly TRBD1 on 5 matching bases. Trimming left V 0 bases short and J 13 bases short, with 11 bases between. The CDR3 runs 13 residues. Germline V gene sequence: CDR1 KGHDR, CDR2 SFDVKD. The CDR3 reads CATSDLEGQALFF. The CDR3 DNA is TGTGCCACCAGTGATTTGGAGGGGCAGGCACTGTTTTTT.